These 21 T cell receptor beta chains were sequenced from one sample in a study of T cells in Graves' hyperthyroidism and ophthalmopathy (dated by TCRdb to the late 2010s). Libraries came from multiplex PCR. The run used an Illumina HiSeq 2000. TCR beta CDR3 regions were amplified from RNA transcripts. A first-round RT-PCR of the TCR CDR3 used the HTBI primer set with the Qiagen OneStep RT-PCR kit. The public reads were reanalyzed by TCRdb: fastp trimming at Q25, MiXCR alignment, in-frame beta chains only. Here each entry gathers all rows of one CDR3 protein and keeps the most common genes and DNA. For this sample there are around 300,000 distinct CDR3 sequences; roughly an eighth appear just once. The ten largest clones represent approximately 7.9% of the sample. The sample was blood. These TCRs come from a woman aged 40 to 55 with Graves' hyperthyroidism.

The chain employs TRBV6-1 and TRBJ1-5; D is undetermined. Germline assignment: CDR1 MNHNS and CDR2 SASEGT. V lost 3 bases and J 7 bases, leaving 16 bases between the germline ends. This CDR3 region has 15 residues. CDR3 in amino acids: CASSETSGVPQPQHF. CDR3 in DNA: TGTGCCAGCAGTGAGACCTCTGGGGTCCCCCAGCCCCAGCATTTT.

In DNA form, the CDR3 reads TGTGCCAGCAGTTTGTTAGGGTTCGGCACAGATACGCAGTATTTT. Translation: CASSLLGFGTDTQYF. V is TRBV12-3 or TRBV12-4 and J is TRBJ2-3; D is unclear. Trimming cost V 3 bases and J 1 base, with 11 bases left between them. This CDR3 has 15 residues.

V usage is TRBV13 and J usage is TRBJ1-2; a weak D match, TRBD1 (5 bases). This CDR3 comprises 15 residues. Germline CDR1 reads PRHDT; CDR2 reads FYEKMQ (reference sequence). Trimming removed 5 bases at V and 2 bases at J, with 15 bases between. The CDR3 region has the DNA TGTGCCAGCAGCCAGCAGATGTGGGGCAACTATGGCTACACCTTC. Its translation is CASSQQMWGNYGYTF.

The sample holds many counts of this clonotype. The gene calls are TRBV29-1 and TRBJ2-7; D may correspond to TRBD1 or TRBD2 (6 bases each). The V end was cut by 7 bases, the J end by 2 bases, with 15 bases between. This CDR3 has 13 amino acids. Germline CDR1 reads SQVTM; CDR2 reads ANQGSEA. The CDR3 nucleotides are TGCAGCGCCACCGGGGGCCGAACCTACGAGCAGTACTTC. Its protein is CSATGGRTYEQYF.

The chain links TRBV5-1 to TRBJ2-3, with D perhaps TRBD1 (5 bases). Trimming shortened V by 4 bases and J by 4 bases, and 13 bases separated the two germline ends. The length of the CDR3 is 14 residues. Per the germline V gene, CDR1 is SGHRS and CDR2 is YFSETQ. The CDR3 DNA reads as TGCGCCAGCAGCGCCGGTGTGGGGCCAGATACGCAGTATTTT. Residues: CASSAGVGPDTQYF.

J is TRBJ1-1 and V is TRBV20-1, with D tentatively TRBD1 (6 bases). The CDR3 is 14 residues long. The V end lost 3 bases, the J end lost 4 bases, and 15 bases lay between the germline ends. Per germline, CDR1 DFQATT and CDR2 SNEGSKA (reference sequence). CDR3 DNA: TGCAGTGCTAGTTTATCAGGGGCGGTCACTGAAGCTTTCTTT. Translating it yields CSASLSGAVTEAFF.

The table lists this clonotype with many counts. The chain uses TRBV6-1 and TRBJ2-1; 8 positions agree with TRBD2. The CDR3 loop spans 13 amino acids. CDR1 is MNHNS and CDR2 is SASEGT in the germline V gene. V lost 6 bases to trimming and J lost 8 bases; unmatched junction nucleotides: 6. The CDR3 DNA follows: TGTGCCAGCAGGTTCAGCGGGAGTGATGAGCAGTTCTTC. Translating it yields CASRFSGSDEQFF.

This clonotype appeared a few times. The chain combines TRBV10-3 with TRBJ1-1; tentative D call: TRBD1 (6 bases). The CDR3 spans 15 residues. Trimming cost V 6 bases and J 4 bases, with 18 bases left between them. From germline, CDR1 is ENHRY and CDR2 SYGVKD. This chain's CDR3 is CAIRNTRQEGTEAFF. The CDR3 nucleotides are TGTGCCATCAGAAACACACGACAGGAGGGCACTGAAGCTTTCTTT.

The chain has TRBV5-5 and TRBJ2-3; the match to TRBD1 covers 7 bases. The CDR3 consists of 14 residues. V was clipped by 4 bases and J by 6 bases; unmatched bases: 8. From germline, CDR1 is SGHKS and CDR2 YYEKEE (reference sequence). The CDR3: CASSRTLGQDTQYF. The CDR3 coding sequence is TGTGCCAGCAGCAGAACTCTGGGACAGGATACGCAGTATTTT.

Many counts were recorded for this clonotype. One junction end disagrees with the germline gene, perhaps due to a read error. The J gene is TRBJ2-5, the V gene TRBV7-2; D is possibly TRBD1 (6 bases). Per the germline V gene, CDR1 is SGHTA and CDR2 is FQGNSA. The CDR3 runs 15 residues. Here the CDR3 DNA reads TGTGCCAGCAGCCTAGCCGGACAGTTCCAAGAGACCCAGTACTTC. This encodes CASSLAGQFQETQYF.

This clonotype was detected only a few times. The chain links TRBV4-2 to TRBJ2-7; a weak D match, TRBD2 (6 bases). The CDR3 sequence is 12 residues long. The germline V gene has CDR1 LGHNA and CDR2 YNFKEQ. V lost 2 bases and J lost 7, with 9 bases in between. The CDR3 region is CASSQISGEQYF. The CDR3 DNA follows: TGTGCCAGCAGCCAAATTAGCGGAGAGCAGTACTTC.

This clonotype came up a few times. This clone may be a read error of a much larger clone one base away. The chain links TRBV2 to TRBJ2-5; 14 bases line up with TRBD2. CDR3 size: 16 residues. Trimming cost V 5 bases and J 3 bases; bases outside gene matches: 5. CDR1 and CDR2 from the germline V gene are SNHLY and FYNNEI. The CDR3 DNA reads TGTGCCAGCAGTCCCCCGACTAGCGGGAGGGAAGAGACCCAGTACTTC. It translates to CASSPPTSGREETQYF.

CDR3 nucleotide sequence: TGTGCCAGCAGTGCGGGAGTTCGGTACAATGAGCAGTTCTTC. Amino acids: CASSAGVRYNEQFF. The J gene is TRBJ2-1, the V gene TRBV6-1; a weak D match, TRBD2 (6 bases). The ends were cut back, 4 bases at V and 4 bases at J, with 11 bases in the middle. The germline V gene has CDR1 MNHNS and CDR2 SASEGT. The CDR3 is 14 amino acids.

This clonotype was observed at least ten times. The chain joins TRBV3-1 to TRBJ2-1; 8 nucleotides agree with TRBD2. This CDR3 is built from 13 residues. Germline V gene sequence: CDR1 LGHDT, CDR2 YNNKEL (reference sequence). The junction had 2 bases not matched to a gene; V was cut back by 1 base and J by 9 bases. DNA of the CDR3: TGTGCCAGCAGCCAAGGGACTAGCACTGAGCAGTTCTTC. This sequence encodes CASSQGTSTEQFF.

This chain links TRBV2 with TRBJ1-5, with a weak D call TRBD1 (5 bases). The CDR3 is 18 amino acids. Trimming shortened V by 4 bases and J by 0 bases, and 19 bases separated the two germline ends. Germline CDR1 SNHLY, CDR2 FYNNEI. The CDR3 nucleotides are TGTGCCAGCAGTGGACTTCGGGCGGTCGGGGGTAGCAATCAGCCCCAGCATTTT. This encodes CASSGLRAVGGSNQPQHF.

This clonotype has ten or more counts. The genes are TRBV7-9 and TRBJ2-7; the D gene is possibly TRBD1 (6 bases). The V and J ends lost 5 bases and 3 bases respectively, with 14 bases between them. CDR1 and CDR2 (germline): SEHNR, FQNEAQ (reference sequence). The CDR3 loop spans 14 amino acids. CDR3 in amino acids: CASSRDISGYEQYF. The DNA for the CDR3 is TGTGCCAGCAGCCGGGACATCTCGGGCTACGAGCAGTACTTC.

About this clonotype itself: This may be a read error: a much more frequent sequence differs by one nucleotide. The J gene is TRBJ2-5, the V gene TRBV18; 9 positions agree with TRBD1. Germline V gene lookup returns CDR1 KGHSH and CDR2 LQKENI. The CDR3 is 14 residues long. V shed 3 bases, J shed 4 bases, and the junction held 3 bases outside the gene matches. This chain's CDR3 is CASSPETGGETQYF. CDR3 DNA sequence: TGTGCCAGCTCACCGGAGACAGGGGGAGAGACCCAGTACTTC. The full variable domain, rest sourced from reference TRBV18 and TRBJ2-5, is NAGVMQNPRHLVRRRGQEARLRCSPMKGHSHVYWYRQLPEEGLKFMVYLQKENIIDESGMPKERFSAEFPKEGPSILRIQQVVRGDSAAYFCASSPETGGETQYFGPGTRLLVL.

This clonotype was detected many times. The chain joins TRBV7-8 to TRBJ1-1, with D perhaps matching TRBD1 (5 bases). Germline CDR1 and CDR2: SGHVS and FQNEAQ. CDR3 size: 13 residues. V was shortened by 5 bases and J by 5 bases, with 12 bases between the two germline ends. DNA for the CDR3: TGTGCCAGCAGCCCAGGGAGGCGGACTGAAGCTTTCTTT. Its translation is CASSPGRRTEAFF. Supplemented by reference TRBV7-8 and TRBJ1-1, the full variable domain reads GAGVSQSPRYKVAKRGQDVALRCDPISGHVSLFWYQQALGQGPEFLTYFQNEAQLDKSGLPSDRFFAERPEGSVSTLKIQRTQQEDSAVYLCASSPGRRTEAFFGQGTRLTVV.

This clonotype was found once. This chain joins TRBV20-1 and TRBJ2-1, with a weak D call TRBD1 (8 bases). This CDR3 has 16 amino acids. V lost 5 bases and J lost 6, with 23 bases in between. Germline V gene lookup returns CDR1 DFQATT and CDR2 SNEGSKA (reference sequence). The CDR3 DNA reads as TGCAGTGCTCAACCTTTCGACAGGGGAGGGGTCAATGAGCAGTTCTTC. The encoded protein is CSAQPFDRGGVNEQFF.

This clonotype was counted ten times or more. The rearrangement links TRBV4-1 to TRBJ2-5, with a tentative D call TRBD2 (5 bases). Germline V lookup: CDR1 MGHRA, CDR2 YSYEKL. The germline V and J ends were trimmed by 4 bases and 7 bases, with 13 bases remaining between them. CDR3 size: 13 residues. The CDR3: CASSRELRATQYF. The DNA for the CDR3 is TGCGCCAGCAGCCGGGAATTGAGGGCGACCCAGTACTTC.

This chain links TRBV3-1 with TRBJ2-7, with 7 bases that match TRBD2. Trimming cost V 1 base and J 6 bases; bases outside gene matches: 3. Germline V gene sequence: CDR1 LGHDT, CDR2 YNNKEL (reference sequence). This CDR3 spans 13 amino acids. The DNA of the CDR3 is TGTGCCAGCAGCCAAGTGCGCGGGGGCGAGCAGTACTTC. It is translated as CASSQVRGGEQYF.